This T cell receptor beta chain emerged from a study of cytomegalovirus exposure and HLA in healthy donors. A note on this clone: Its antigen is unknown.

Whole-study results and caveats: When analyzed later, the rates of TCR association showed variation by HLA locus, with DRB1 the most and HLA-C the fewest.

This CDR3 has 18 amino acids. Germline loops: CDR1 MNHGY, CDR2 SAAAGT. Trimming took 7 bases from V and 5 from J, leaving 24 bases between them. Vbeta (60) and Jbeta (13) primers were used in the PCR. Measured with immunoSEQ multiplex PCR; TCRdb has only the in-frame clones, and not every one. Altogether about 82,000 clones are present, around 79% being singletons, with the ten largest covering 13%. Sequenced sample: PBMCs. This chain joins TRBV6-8 and TRBJ1-6, with a possible D match to TRBD1 (6 bases). The source of this sequence is a human donor in good health. CDR3 sequence: CASNQQGGAHEDNSPLHF. As DNA, the CDR3 is TGTGCCAGCAACCAACAAGGGGGGGCCCATGAAGATAATTCACCCCTCCACTTT.